The subject of this entry is one T cell receptor beta chain. Its antigen remains undetermined. No qualities accompany the bases; no much larger clone lies one base away. CDR1 and CDR2 are drawn from the germline V gene (reference sequence): SEHNR, FQNEAQ. From its cysteine to its phenylalanine, the CDR3 spans 16 amino acids. The sequence is cut down to CDR3 DNA, 48 bases in frame from base 1. Unmatched junction bases come to 12, with V trimmed by 6 bases and J by 4 bases. Patients with a history of autoimmune disease or receiving systemic immunosuppression were excluded from the trial. Peripheral blood for TCR sequencing was collected from all dose cohorts at baseline, on cycle 4 day 1, and on cycle 7 day 1. Samples came from an open-label, multicenter, first-in-human phase I dose-escalation trial of ivuxolimab. Adults with locally advanced or metastatic melanoma, renal cell carcinoma, hepatocellular carcinoma or head and neck squamous cell carcinoma were enrolled in the trial. Before TCR sequencing, CD4+ and CD8+ T cells were separately sorted from peripheral blood.

This entry is derived from a study of OX40 agonist ivuxolimab in advanced cancers. The study in broad terms: Ivuxolimab was a fully human IgG2 agonistic monoclonal antibody targeting the costimulatory receptor OX40 (CD134). Three dose-escalation patients achieved partial responses, one with hepatocellular carcinoma and two with cutaneous melanoma. The point of sequencing TCRbeta in the periphery was to test whether ivuxolimab changed TCR sequence diversity and drove clonal T-cell expansion. Prior anti-PD-1, anti-PD-L1 or anti-CTLA-4 therapy was permitted, and checkpoint inhibitors had been received by about 36% of dose-escalation patients. In the dose-escalation cohort, around four fifths of patients were male, and the mean age was approximately 55 years, with a range of roughly 20 to 85. The monotherapy dose-escalation portion (N of about 50 patients) of the phase I ivuxolimab trial is reported in the paper. Of the roughly 54 dose-escalation patients, hepatocellular carcinoma was present in approximately 20, melanoma in some 15, renal cell carcinoma in 9 and head and neck cancer in 9. Intravenous ivuxolimab was administered to patients every 2 weeks at six dose levels: 0.01, 0.1, 0.3, 1.5, 3 and 10 mg/kg. General findings and caveats noted by the study authors: The antigen specificity of the peripheral T cells that underwent clonal expansion was not determined. After ivuxolimab, more expanded clones were found on average in CD8+ T cells than in CD4+ T cells. Low levels of normalized T-cell clonal expansion were also shown by some nonresponding patients. At doses of 0.1 to 3.0 mg/kg, clonal expansion of both CD4+ and CD8+ blood T cells was observed from baseline to week 6. In partial responders in the 0.1-3.0 mg/kg groups, normalized peripheral clonal expansion was found to be among the lowest, especially among CD8+ T cells.

For sequencing of the TCRbeta CDR3 region, genomic DNA was extracted from the sorted cells. TCRbeta CDR3 regions were sequenced using the immunoSEQ Assay. Here the immuneACCESS table is served through TCRdb, limited to in-frame sequences with V and J called. Missing clones are a known gap in these copies; in checked studies unresolved V genes cover under half, and the rest lacks a known reason. The sample profile shows under 40,000 clones; less than 80% of them were found once. The top ten constitute roughly 12% of the sample. Recombination linked TRBV7-9 to TRBJ2-3; 8 bases in the middle match TRBD1. The specimen comprised CD4+ or CD8+ T cells sorted from blood, sampled in a trial of the OX40 agonist ivuxolimab. The origin of this receptor is an adult with an advanced solid tumor such as melanoma, head and neck, liver or kidney cancer. At the DNA level, the sequence is TGTGCCAGCAGACCGGCCCCAGGGGGCGCCGCAGATACGCAGTATTTT. Translated, it gives CASRPAPGGAADTQYF. With the portions outside the CDR3 filled from the reference TRBV7-9 and TRBJ2-3 genes, the complete variable region becomes DTGVSQNPRHKITKRGQNVTFRCDPISEHNRLYWYRQTLGQGPEFLTYFQNEAQLEKSRLLSDRFSAERPKGSFSTLEIQRTEQGDSAMYLCASRPAPGGAADTQYFGPGTRLTVL.